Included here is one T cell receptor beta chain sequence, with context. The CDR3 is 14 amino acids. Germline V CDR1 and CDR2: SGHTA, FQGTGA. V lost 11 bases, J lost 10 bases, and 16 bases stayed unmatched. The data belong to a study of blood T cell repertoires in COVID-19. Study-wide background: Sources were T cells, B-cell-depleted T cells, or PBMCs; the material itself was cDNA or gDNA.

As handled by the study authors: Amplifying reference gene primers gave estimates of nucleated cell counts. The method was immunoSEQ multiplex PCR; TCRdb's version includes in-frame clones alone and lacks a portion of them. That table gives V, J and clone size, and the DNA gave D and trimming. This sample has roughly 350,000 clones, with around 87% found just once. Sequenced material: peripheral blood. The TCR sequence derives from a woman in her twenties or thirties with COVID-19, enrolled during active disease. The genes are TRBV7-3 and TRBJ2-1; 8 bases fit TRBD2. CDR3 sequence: CAVSPGLVHREQFF. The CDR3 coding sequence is TGTGCCGTCTCCCCGGGACTAGTCCACCGAGAGCAGTTCTTC.